The 22 T cell receptor beta chains below come from one sample, sequenced in a study of regulatory T cells in long-lasting Graves disease. This sample's time point: newly diagnosed GD, antithyroid drugs for less than 3 months. From PBMCs, RNA was extracted and then used to make the TCR library. Arm-PCR of CDR3 regions and iRepertoire HTBI primers were the basis on which TCR beta libraries were built. TCRdb re-derived calls from the multiplex PCR reads in MiXCR, one entry per CDR3 protein. This table has 380,000 or so distinct CDR3 sequences, 16% appearing once. These data are also associated with another study on T cells in Graves' hyperthyroidism and ophthalmopathy.

The source material was peripheral blood mononuclear cells (PBMCs), sampled at new diagnosis, from a patient treated with antithyroid drugs. Receptors originate from a young woman with Graves disease.

In its sample, this clonotype was seen a few times. DNA for the CDR3: TGTGCCAGTAAAGTAGGCGGGACTCCGAGCTCCTACAATGAGCAGTTCTTC. As protein: CASKVGGTPSSYNEQFF. This chain joins TRBV19 and TRBJ2-1, with D perhaps matching TRBD2 (6 bases). Trimming shortened V by 7 bases and J by 0 bases, and 19 bases separated the two germline ends. Germline-derived CDR1 and CDR2 are LNHDA and SQIVND (reference sequence). This CDR3 spans 17 amino acids.

This clonotype was recorded a few times. This sequence is one base from a far larger clone and is likely a read error. The chain combines TRBV7-9 with TRBJ2-5; D gene unclear. Judging by the DNA end, TRBJ2-1 fits better; the J call may be wrong. Germline V CDR1 and CDR2: SEHNR, FQNEAQ (reference sequence). The CDR3 consists of 13 residues. CDR3 coding DNA: TGTGCCAGCAGCTTAGCCGGCAGCAATGGGCAGTTCTTC. Protein sequence: CASSLAGSNGQFF.

This clonotype was detected ten times or more. The chain uses TRBV28 and TRBJ1-1; D is ambiguous. From germline, CDR1 is MDHEN and CDR2 SYDVKM. V lost 5 bases, J lost 4 bases, and 14 bases lay in between. This CDR3 is built from 14 residues. The CDR3 spells CASSLNNRGTEAFF. CDR3 nucleotides: TGTGCCAGCAGTCTGAATAACAGAGGCACTGAAGCTTTCTTT.

This clonotype was counted many times. The chain joins TRBV2 to TRBJ1-1; D is perhaps TRBD1 (5 bases). The length of the CDR3 is 16 residues. Per the germline V gene, CDR1 is SNHLY and CDR2 is FYNNEI. The V and J ends lost 2 bases and 10 bases respectively, with 23 bases between them. CDR3 DNA: TGTGCCAGCAGTGAACAGGAGGGGCGGGCCGAACCCGGAGCTTTCTTT. It is translated as CASSEQEGRAEPGAFF.

A few counts support this clonotype. The chain links TRBV5-8 to TRBJ1-5, with D uncertain. The CDR3 runs to 14 residues. The ends were cut back, 2 bases at V and 3 bases at J, with 9 bases in the middle. Germline V gives CDR1 SGHTS, CDR2 YDEGEE. CDR3 DNA: TGTGCCAGCAGCTTCTCAGAATACAATCAGCCCCAGCATTTT. Its protein product is CASSFSEYNQPQHF. Complete variable domain (other parts from reference TRBV5-8 and TRBJ1-5): EAGVTQSPTHLIKTRGQQATLRCSPISGHTSVYWYQQALGLGLQFLLWYDEGEERNRGNFPPRFSGRQFPNYSSELNVNALELEDSALYLCASSFSEYNQPQHFGDGTRLSIL.

Only a few counts were recorded for this clonotype. The chain uses TRBV6-4 and TRBJ1-1; D gene uncertain. Germline assignment: CDR1 MRHNA and CDR2 SNTAGT. Trimming removed 0 bases from V and 5 bases from J, with 7 bases in between. CDR3 length: 13 amino acids. The CDR3 nucleotides read TGTGCCAGCAGTGACTCATTCGGGACTGAAGCTTTCTTT. Its translation: CASSDSFGTEAFF.

This clonotype was seen at least ten times. The chain recombines TRBV24-1 with TRBJ2-1; 12 bases map to TRBD2. J lost 3 bases, V lost 0 bases, and 5 bases had no gene match. CDR1 and CDR2 (germline): KGHDR, SFDVKD. The CDR3 extends over 18 amino acids. The CDR3 DNA reads TGTGCCACCAGTGATTTGAATGGGACTAGCGGGCTCTACAATGAGCAGTTCTTC. It is translated as CATSDLNGTSGLYNEQFF.

This clonotype has ten or more counts. The V gene is TRBV28, the J gene TRBJ2-1, with 9 bases aligning to TRBD2. Unmatched junction bases numbered 8, after V lost 3 bases and J lost 5 bases. Germline-derived CDR1 and CDR2 are MDHEN and SYDVKM. There are 16 residues in the CDR3. CDR3 protein: CASSFLRLADNNEQFF. The CDR3 DNA sequence: TGTGCCAGCAGTTTTCTAAGACTAGCGGATAACAATGAGCAGTTCTTC.

This clonotype was recorded at least ten times. The V and J genes are TRBV2 and TRBJ2-3; no clear D gene. V lost 9 bases to trimming and J lost 0 bases, with 4 bases between them. The CDR3 has 11 residues. Germline CDR1 is SNHLY and CDR2 is FYNNEI. CDR3 residues: CASPSTDTQYF. In DNA form, the CDR3 reads TGTGCCAGTCCAAGCACAGATACGCAGTATTTT. The whole variable domain, filled in from reference TRBV2 and TRBJ2-3, reads EPEVTQTPSHQVTQMGQEVILRCVPISNHLYFYWYRQILGQKVEFLVSFYNNEISEKSEIFDDQFSVERPDGSNFTLKIRSTKLEDSAMYFCASPSTDTQYFGPGTRLTVL.

The chain combines TRBV24-1 with TRBJ1-2, with unresolved D. V lost 0 bases to trimming and J lost 6 bases, with 7 bases between them. Germline V gene sequence: CDR1 KGHDR, CDR2 SFDVKD. This CDR3 is built from 13 residues. CDR3 in DNA: TGTGCCACCAGTGATTTGCGGGCAAATGGCTACACCTTC. As protein: CATSDLRANGYTF.

This clonotype was counted many times. This rearrangement joins TRBV6-1 to TRBJ2-1, with 11 bases fitting TRBD1. The CDR3 totals 13 residues. Germline V CDR1 and CDR2: MNHNS, SASEGT. The junction had 1 base not matched to a gene; V was cut back by 4 bases and J by 8 bases. CDR3 region: CASSGTGGHEQFF. In DNA form, the CDR3 reads TGTGCCAGCAGTGGGACAGGGGGCCATGAGCAGTTCTTC.

The rearrangement joins TRBV10-3 to TRBJ1-5; possible D gene TRBD1, 6 bases. CDR1 and CDR2 (germline): ENHRY, SYGVKD. V shed 6 bases and J shed 6 bases, with 12 bases lying between them. This CDR3 has 13 residues. The DNA of the CDR3 is TGTGCCATCAGCAGGGACATCCGTCAGCCCCAGCATTTT. Translation: CAISRDIRQPQHF.

This sequence joins TRBV10-3 and TRBJ1-5; maybe TRBD1 (5 bases). From germline, CDR1 is ENHRY and CDR2 SYGVKD. V was clipped by 10 bases and J by 3 bases, with 13 bases between them. The length of the CDR3 is 13 residues. The DNA of the CDR3 is TGTGCCAGCACCCGGGGACTCAATCAGCCCCAGCATTTT. Translation gives CASTRGLNQPQHF.

This clonotype showed up just a few times. The rearrangement joins TRBV2 to TRBJ1-5; 7 bases align to TRBD1. Germline values: CDR1 SNHLY, CDR2 FYNNEI. With V trimmed by 6 bases and J by 3 bases, 8 bases remained unmatched. The CDR3 contains 15 residues. The CDR3 DNA sequence: TGTGCCAGCAGACTGGACAGGTCTCCCAATCAGCCCCAGCATTTT. Its protein product is CASRLDRSPNQPQHF.

The gene calls are TRBV3-1 and TRBJ2-6; maybe TRBD1 (6 bases). CDR1 and CDR2 from the germline V gene are LGHDT and YNNKEL (reference sequence). The CDR3 length is 15 residues. V shed 3 bases and J shed 4 bases, with 10 bases lying between them. CDR3 residues: CASSQETGGANVLTF. The CDR3 DNA sequence: TGTGCCAGCAGCCAGGAGACAGGAGGGGCCAACGTCCTGACTTTC.

In this sample, this clonotype turned up many times. The chain employs TRBV18 and TRBJ2-5; 7 positions agree with TRBD1. The CDR3 runs 14 residues. Germline-derived CDR1 and CDR2 are KGHSH and LQKENI. After removal of 2 bases from V and 7 bases from J, the junction contained 7 bases not matched to a gene. DNA for the CDR3: TGTGCCAGCTCACCAGGGACAGATTTGGCGACCCAGTACTTC. This translates into CASSPGTDLATQYF. The full variable domain, its missing parts supplied by reference TRBV18 and TRBJ2-5, is NAGVMQNPRHLVRRRGQEARLRCSPMKGHSHVYWYRQLPEEGLKFMVYLQKENIIDESGMPKERFSAEFPKEGPSILRIQQVVRGDSAAYFCASSPGTDLATQYFGPGTRLLVL.

The table lists this clonotype with many counts. The chain links TRBV7-3 to TRBJ2-5, with 8 bases that match TRBD1. The CDR3 is 13 amino acids. After removal of 5 bases from V and 5 bases from J, the junction contained 4 bases not matched to a gene. The V gene's germline CDR1 is SGHTA and CDR2 FQGTGA. This CDR3 reads CASSVDRAETQYF. The CDR3, as DNA: TGTGCCAGCAGCGTGGACAGGGCTGAGACCCAGTACTTC. Looking up the rest from reference TRBV7-3 and TRBJ2-5 gives the full variable domain: GAGVSQTPSNKVTEKGKYVELRCDPISGHTALYWYRQSLGQGPEFLIYFQGTGAADDSGLPNDRFFAVRPEGSVSTLKIQRTERGDSAVYLCASSVDRAETQYFGPGTRLLVL.

The chain uses TRBV15 and TRBJ2-7; D perhaps matches TRBD1 (5 bases). The length of the CDR3 is 17 residues. Germline CDR1 LNHNV, CDR2 YYDKDF (reference sequence). The ends were cut back, 0 bases at V and 0 bases at J, with 15 bases in the middle. The DNA of the CDR3 is TGTGCCACCAGCAGAGATGGACGACAGCAGCGCTCCTACGAGCAGTACTTC. The encoded protein is CATSRDGRQQRSYEQYF.

Only a few counts were recorded for this clonotype. CDR3 sequence (DNA): TGTGCCAGCAGTCCCCCCGGGACTCAAATCACTGGCTACACCTTC. Residues: CASSPPGTQITGYTF. This chain connects TRBV28 to TRBJ1-2, with TRBD1 as a possible D gene (5 bases). The CDR3 has 15 amino acids. Trimming took off 5 bases at V and 7 bases at J, with 20 bases between the two ends. Germline CDR1 and CDR2: MDHEN and SYDVKM.

This clonotype was recorded many times. The CDR3 sequence: CASSRGHGARYNEQFF. In DNA, the CDR3 is TGTGCCAGTAGTAGGGGACACGGGGCACGATACAATGAGCAGTTCTTC. The chain is built from TRBV16 and TRBJ2-1; D is possibly TRBD1 (6 bases). V lost 9 bases, J lost 4 bases, and 22 bases lay in between. In germline, CDR1 is KGHSY, CDR2 FQNENV. The CDR3 contains 16 residues.

This clonotype was seen at least ten times. The chain couples TRBV30 to TRBJ2-5; D unresolved. Germline V gene lookup returns CDR1 GTSNPN and CDR2 SVGIG (reference sequence). V shed 5 bases and J shed 5 bases, with 12 bases lying between them. The CDR3 spans 12 residues. CDR3 nucleotide sequence: TGTGCCTGGGTGACCTACACCGAGACCCAGTACTTC. Its translation: CAWVTYTETQYF.

A few counts support this clonotype. At one of its ends the junction is not consistent with the germline gene, which may arise from a read error. The genes are TRBV5-1 and TRBJ2-3, with 12 nucleotides matching TRBD2. The CDR3 totals 17 residues. Germline CDR1 reads SGHRS; CDR2 reads YFSETQ. The CDR3 is CAGSLPLAGGDTDTQYF. Written as DNA, the CDR3 is TGCGCCGGCAGCTTACCACTAGCGGGGGGCGACACAGATACGCAGTATTTT.